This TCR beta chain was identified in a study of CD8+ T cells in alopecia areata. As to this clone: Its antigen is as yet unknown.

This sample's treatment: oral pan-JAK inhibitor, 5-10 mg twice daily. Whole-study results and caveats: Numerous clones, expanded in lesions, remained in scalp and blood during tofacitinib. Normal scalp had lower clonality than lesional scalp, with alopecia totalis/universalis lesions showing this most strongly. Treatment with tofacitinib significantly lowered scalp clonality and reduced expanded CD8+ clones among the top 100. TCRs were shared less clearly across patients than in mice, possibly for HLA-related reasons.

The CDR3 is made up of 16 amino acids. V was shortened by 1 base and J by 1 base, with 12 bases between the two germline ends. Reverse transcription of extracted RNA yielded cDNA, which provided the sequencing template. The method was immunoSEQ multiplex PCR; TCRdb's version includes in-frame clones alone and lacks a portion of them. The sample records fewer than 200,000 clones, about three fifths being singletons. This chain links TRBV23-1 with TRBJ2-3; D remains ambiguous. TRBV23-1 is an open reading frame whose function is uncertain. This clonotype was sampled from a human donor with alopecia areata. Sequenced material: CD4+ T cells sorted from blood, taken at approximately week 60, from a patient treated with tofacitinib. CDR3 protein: CASSQFYSHGTDTQYF. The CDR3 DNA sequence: TGCGCCAGCAGTCAATTCTACAGCCACGGCACAGATACGCAGTATTTT.